These 2 T cell receptor beta chains came from one sample sequenced in a study of T cells after yellow fever vaccination. TCRdb passed the 5' RACE reads through MiXCR, listing each CDR3 protein once. Among about 120,000 distinct CDR3 sequences, over 8% were seen once, and the ten largest hold roughly 43%. Sequenced material: CD8+ T cells sorted from PBMCs, taken on the day of the yellow fever booster vaccination. The origin of the receptors is a man younger than 35 who received the YFV17D yellow fever vaccine.

This chain uses TRBV20-1 with TRBJ2-7; 12 bases line up with TRBD2. The V gene's germline CDR1 is DFQATT and CDR2 SNEGSKA (reference sequence). There are 13 residues in the CDR3. V was pared by 6 bases and J by 3 bases, with 3 bases of the junction left unmatched. CDR3 nucleotides: TGCAGTGCCACGACTAGCGGGGGCTACGAGCAGTACGTC. This codes for CSATTSGGYEQYV.

In this sample, this clonotype turned up a few times. This chain joins TRBV4-2 and TRBJ2-7, with 7 bases fitting TRBD2. This CDR3 has 15 residues. Germline CDR1 and CDR2: LGHNA and YNFKEQ. J lost 0 bases, V lost 4 bases, and 6 bases had no gene match. CDR3 residues: CASSPGRDYSYEQYF. CDR3 sequence (DNA): TGTGCCAGCAGCCCAGGGCGGGACTACTCCTACGAGCAGTACTTC.